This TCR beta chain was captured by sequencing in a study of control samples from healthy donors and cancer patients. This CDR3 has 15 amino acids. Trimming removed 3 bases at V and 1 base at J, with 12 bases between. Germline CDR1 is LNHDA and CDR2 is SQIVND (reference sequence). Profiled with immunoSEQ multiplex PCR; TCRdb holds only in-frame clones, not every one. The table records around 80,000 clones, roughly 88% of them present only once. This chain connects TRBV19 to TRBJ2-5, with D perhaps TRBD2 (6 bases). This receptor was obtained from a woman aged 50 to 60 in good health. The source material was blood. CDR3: CASSIGGSLQETQYF. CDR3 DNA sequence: TGTGCCAGTAGTATTGGAGGGTCCCTCCAAGAGACCCAGTACTTC.